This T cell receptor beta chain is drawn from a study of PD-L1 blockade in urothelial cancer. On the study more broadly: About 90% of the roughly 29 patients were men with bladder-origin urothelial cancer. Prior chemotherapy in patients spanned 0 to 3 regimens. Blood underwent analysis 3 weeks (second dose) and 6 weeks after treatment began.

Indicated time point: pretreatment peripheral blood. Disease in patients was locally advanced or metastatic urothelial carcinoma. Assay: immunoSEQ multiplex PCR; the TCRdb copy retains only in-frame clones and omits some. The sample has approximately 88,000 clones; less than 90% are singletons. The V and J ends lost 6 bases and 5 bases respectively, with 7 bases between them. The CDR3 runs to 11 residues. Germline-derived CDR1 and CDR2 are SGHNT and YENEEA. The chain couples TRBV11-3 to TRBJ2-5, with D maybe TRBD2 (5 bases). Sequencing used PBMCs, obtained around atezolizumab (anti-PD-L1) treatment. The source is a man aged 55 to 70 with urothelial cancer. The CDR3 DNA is TGTGCCAGCAGTGGCGGGGAGACCCAGTACTTC. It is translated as CASSGGETQYF.